These 25 T cell receptor beta chains originate from one sample sequenced in a study of T-cell reconstitution after alpha-beta-depleted transplantation in children. Unique molecular identifiers were incorporated into the prepared TCRbeta library. TCRdb re-called the PCR reads through MiXCR, storing one row per CDR3 protein. This sample has approximately 630,000 distinct CDR3 sequences, with approximately 14% found just once. This sample comprised PBMCs, obtained before TCRalphabeta/CD19-depleted stem cell transplant. Receptors originate from a girl aged 2 to 9 with congenital amegakaryocytic thrombocytopenia, due to receive a stem cell transplant.

This clonotype was counted many times. The chain employs TRBV7-9 and TRBJ1-1, with TRBD1 matching over 7 bases. The V gene's germline CDR1 is SEHNR and CDR2 FQNEAQ (reference sequence). The length of the CDR3 is 12 residues. V trimming: 3 bases; J trimming: 8 bases; junction bases outside the gene matches: 3. This CDR3 is CASSFGTAEAFF. Written as DNA, the CDR3 is TGTGCCAGCAGCTTCGGGACAGCCGAAGCTTTCTTT.

The rearrangement uses TRBV5-1 and TRBJ1-2; D is ambiguous. Between the trimmed V and J ends, which lost 0 bases and 3 bases, there was a span of 6 bases. The germline V gene has CDR1 SGHRS and CDR2 YFSETQ. This CDR3 region has 13 residues. CDR3 residues: CASSLDQDYGYTF. The CDR3 bases are TGCGCCAGCAGCTTGGATCAGGACTATGGCTACACCTTC.

This clonotype was seen at least ten times. The V and J genes are TRBV20-1 and TRBJ2-6; the D is unclear. The CDR3 runs to 11 residues. The germline V and J ends were trimmed by 4 bases and 4 bases, with 2 bases remaining between them. CDR1 DFQATT and CDR2 SNEGSKA come from the germline V gene (reference sequence). CDR3 DNA sequence: TGCAGTGCTAAGGGGGCCAACGTCCTGACTTTC. Its protein is CSAKGANVLTF.

The sample holds many counts of this clonotype. The chain uses TRBV7-3 and TRBJ1-2, with D hard to call. This CDR3 comprises 13 residues. CDR1 and CDR2 (germline): SGHTA, FQGTGA. V was pared by 4 bases and J by 7 bases, with 13 bases between. CDR3 amino acids: CASSSEGIGGYTF. The CDR3 DNA follows: TGTGCCAGCAGCTCCGAGGGTATTGGTGGCTACACCTTC.

This clonotype was seen repeatedly, ten times or more. The rearrangement uses TRBV20-1 and TRBJ1-2; 9 nucleotides line up with TRBD1. In germline, CDR1 is DFQATT, CDR2 SNEGSKA (reference sequence). CDR3 length: 15 amino acids. Trimming cost V 6 bases and J 5 bases; bases outside gene matches: 13. CDR3 DNA: TGCAGTGCGAGACTCGTTACAGGGGGCGCGTATGGCTACACCTTC. Translation: CSARLVTGGAYGYTF.

This clonotype has a count of ten or more. V is TRBV5-1 and J is TRBJ2-3, with D hard to call. The CDR3 length is 12 residues. Trimming shortened V by 1 base and J by 5 bases, and 5 bases separated the two germline ends. The germline V gene encodes CDR1 SGHRS and CDR2 YFSETQ. CDR3 sequence reads: CASSLWEDTQYF. As DNA, the CDR3 is TGCGCCAGCAGCTTGTGGGAAGATACGCAGTATTTT.

This clonotype was counted ten times or more. The chain is built from TRBV7-7 and TRBJ1-1, with D uncertain. The CDR3 totals 13 residues. V was shortened by 5 bases and J by 0 bases, with 7 bases between the two germline ends. Germline V lookup: CDR1 SSHAT, CDR2 FNYEAQ (reference sequence). The CDR3 DNA reads as TGTGCCAGCAGCCAAGCCATGAACACTGAAGCTTTCTTT. This translates into CASSQAMNTEAFF.

This clonotype has only a few counts. The chain employs TRBV6-5 and TRBJ2-1; 10 nucleotides line up with TRBD1. Germline loops: CDR1 MNHEY, CDR2 SVGAGI. There are 12 residues in the CDR3. The J segment lost 9 bases and the V segment lost 9 bases, leaving 5 bases of the junction unmatched. DNA of the CDR3: TGTGCCAGTGGGGGACAGGGGAGTGAGCAGTTCTTC. Translated, it gives CASGGQGSEQFF.

A remark on this clonotype: A read error may explain this, as a much larger clone is one base away. V and J are TRBV10-1 and TRBJ2-1; D is undetermined. This CDR3 is built from 13 residues. The germline V gene encodes CDR1 WNHNN and CDR2 SYGVQD (reference sequence). As DNA, the CDR3 is TGCTCCAGCAGCCTAAGTATATACAATGAGCAGTTCTTC. Translated: CSSSLSIYNEQFF.

This clonotype was observed many times. The V and J genes are TRBV29-1 and TRBJ2-1; D gene ambiguous. V dropped 6 bases and J dropped 0 bases, with 6 bases sitting between them. This CDR3 spans 12 amino acids. Per the germline V gene, CDR1 is SQVTM and CDR2 is ANQGSEA. This CDR3 is CSVLRSYNEQFF. The CDR3 DNA sequence: TGCAGCGTCCTCCGCTCCTACAATGAGCAGTTCTTC.

There are many counts of this clonotype. The chain links TRBV4-1 to TRBJ2-1, with D perhaps TRBD1 or TRBD2 (6 bases each). Germline values: CDR1 MGHRA, CDR2 YSYEKL. The V end was cut by 1 base, the J end by 6 bases, with 16 bases between. The CDR3 runs 16 residues. In nucleotides, the CDR3 is TGCGCCAGCAGCCAAGTCATAGGGGGGAGGCCCAATGAGCAGTTCTTC. This codes for CASSQVIGGRPNEQFF.

A remark on this clonotype: Just one base apart from a much larger clone, this may be a read error. This chain joins TRBV29-1 and TRBJ2-1, with D possibly matching TRBD1 (6 bases). Germline V gives CDR1 SQVTM, CDR2 ANQGSEA. This CDR3 has 11 amino acids. Trimming left V 6 bases short and J 6 bases short, with 9 bases between. CDR3 loop: CSVETGNEQFF. Written as DNA, the CDR3 is TGCAGCGTCGAGACAGGCAATGAGCAGTTCTTC.

In this sample, this clonotype turned up many times. This chain links TRBV20-1 with TRBJ2-1, with 9 nucleotides matching TRBD2. The CDR3 extends over 14 amino acids. Germline values: CDR1 DFQATT, CDR2 SNEGSKA (reference sequence). V was pared by 4 bases and J by 4 bases, with 5 bases of the junction left unmatched. CDR3 DNA sequence: TGCAGTGCTACCGGAGCGGGAGGTTACAATGAGCAGTTCTTC. Translating gives CSATGAGGYNEQFF.

The rearrangement uses TRBV4-3 and TRBJ2-1, with unresolved D. This CDR3 contains 18 residues. The V gene's germline CDR1 is LGHNA and CDR2 YSLEER. The V end was cut by 3 bases, the J end by 0 bases, with 18 bases between. The CDR3 region is CASSQNPPSASSYNEQFF. The CDR3 DNA follows: TGCGCCAGCAGCCAGAACCCCCCGAGCGCGAGCTCCTACAATGAGCAGTTCTTC.

This clonotype was seen a handful of times. V usage is TRBV12-3 or TRBV12-4 and J usage is TRBJ2-3; 13 bases map to TRBD2. The CDR3 loop spans 15 amino acids. After removal of 6 bases from V and 10 bases from J, the junction contained 10 bases not matched to a gene. DNA for the CDR3: TGTGCCAGCAGCGTCCCGGGACTAGCGGGGCGGGCGCAGTATTTT. This translates into CASSVPGLAGRAQYF.

This clonotype has just a few counts. The chain couples TRBV29-1 to TRBJ2-5; TRBD2 is a possible D gene (5 bases). V was trimmed by 5 bases and J by 1 base, leaving 8 bases between them. CDR3 length equals 12 residues. Germline V gene lookup returns CDR1 SQVTM and CDR2 ANQGSEA. CDR3 protein: CSVRGSQETQYF. CDR3 DNA sequence: TGCAGCGTTCGTGGGAGCCAAGAGACCCAGTACTTC.

The chain has TRBV6-2 or TRBV6-3 and TRBJ2-5; 11 bases fit TRBD2. This CDR3 has 22 amino acids. V shed 8 bases and J 5 bases; nucleotides not matched to a gene: 31. The V gene's germline CDR1 is MNHEY and CDR2 SVGEGT. CDR3 coding DNA: TGTGCCAGCTCTTACCATCTCAGGGAAGCCCGACTAGCGGGGACCCTTGTTGAGACCCAGTACTTC. It yields the protein CASSYHLREARLAGTLVETQYF.

The table lists this clonotype with a few counts. The chain carries TRBV29-1 and TRBJ2-7, with D perhaps being TRBD1 or TRBD2 (6 bases each). Trimming pared 7 bases from V and 6 bases from J, leaving 22 bases between. The CDR3 length is 14 residues. Germline lookup yields CDR1 SQVTM and CDR2 ANQGSEA. Written as DNA, the CDR3 is TGCAGCGCCCGGAAGGCCGGGGGCCTTCGCGAGCAGTACTTC. This codes for CSARKAGGLREQYF.

The chain carries TRBV5-1 and TRBJ2-1; 9 bases map to TRBD2. Germline V gene data show CDR1 as SGHRS and CDR2 as YFSETQ. The CDR3 has 16 amino acids. Trimming cost V 2 bases and J 4 bases; bases outside gene matches: 7. The CDR3 sequence: CASSFLAGAGYNEQFF. For the CDR3, the DNA is TGCGCCAGCAGCTTTTTAGCGGGAGCGGGGTACAATGAGCAGTTCTTC.

The rearrangement links TRBV5-6 to TRBJ2-2; 13 bases line up with TRBD2. The germline V gene has CDR1 SGHDT and CDR2 YYEEEE. CDR3 size: 20 residues. J lost 0 bases, V lost 0 bases, and 8 bases had no gene match. The CDR3 loop is CASSLERGLAGTANTGELFF. CDR3 DNA sequence: TGTGCCAGCAGCTTGGAGAGGGGACTAGCGGGAACCGCGAACACCGGGGAGCTGTTTTTT.

CDR3 DNA sequence: TGTGCCTGGAGAGGGACTAGCGGATACAATGAGCAGTTCTTC. Amino acids: CAWRGTSGYNEQFF. The V gene is TRBV30, the J gene TRBJ2-1; 11 bases map to TRBD2. CDR3 length equals 14 residues. Germline loops: CDR1 GTSNPN, CDR2 SVGIG (reference sequence). J lost 4 bases, V lost 3 bases, and 2 bases had no gene match. The full variable domain, in which reference TRBV30 and TRBJ2-1 provide the parts outside the CDR3, is SQTIHQWPATLVQPVGSPLSLECTVEGTSNPNLYWYRQAAGRGLQLLFYSVGIGQISSEVPQNLSASRPQDRQFILSSKKLLLSDSGFYLCAWRGTSGYNEQFFGPGTRLTVL.

This clonotype has ten or more counts. This chain uses TRBV20-1 with TRBJ2-5; 7 bases fit TRBD2. The CDR3 is made up of 15 amino acids. V gave up 3 bases and J gave up 5 bases; unmatched junction bases: 12. CDR1 and CDR2 from the germline V gene are DFQATT and SNEGSKA (reference sequence). The CDR3 nucleotides read TGCAGTGCTAGCGCCGTTTGGGCGGGAGTTGAGACCCAGTACTTC. Its translation: CSASAVWAGVETQYF.

The table lists this clonotype with many counts. Germline and junction disagree at one end, which may indicate a read error. The V and J genes are TRBV5-4 and TRBJ2-3; D is undetermined. This CDR3 region has 12 residues. Germline V gene data show CDR1 as SGHNT and CDR2 as YYREEE (reference sequence). CDR3 in DNA: TGTGCCAGCAGCACCGGCACAGATACGCAGTACTTT. Its translation is CASSTGTDTQYF.

The V and J genes are TRBV4-1 and TRBJ2-7; D might be TRBD1 (6 bases). Germline lookup yields CDR1 MGHRA and CDR2 YSYEKL. V lost 3 bases and J lost 0, with 12 bases in between. The CDR3 is made up of 15 amino acids. The CDR3 bases are TGCGCCAGCAGCCAGGGACATCAGCACTCCTACGAGCAGTACTTC. It encodes CASSQGHQHSYEQYF.

This clonotype was seen repeatedly, ten times or more. The genes are TRBV5-1 and TRBJ1-1; D remains ambiguous. CDR3 size: 15 residues. The germline V and J ends were trimmed by 0 bases and 0 bases, with 9 bases remaining between them. Germline assignment: CDR1 SGHRS and CDR2 YFSETQ. The CDR3 DNA is TGCGCCAGCAGCTTGGAAACACCCATGAACACTGAAGCTTTCTTT. Residues: CASSLETPMNTEAFF.